These 19 T cell receptor beta chains were sequenced from one sample in a study of shared clonotypes between healthy human individuals. Libraries were prepared by immunoSEQ multiplex PCR; TCRdb keeps only in-frame clonotypes and omits some of them. The table shows roughly 330,000 clones, with 74% occurring only once. The sample was memory CD4+ T cells sorted from blood. The sample's subset: CD45RA-negative fraction. These receptors came from a man in his thirties or forties in good health.

The chain recombines TRBV7-2 with TRBJ1-1; a weak D match, TRBD1 (5 bases). CDR3 length equals 16 residues. The germline V and J ends were trimmed by 5 bases and 2 bases, with 18 bases remaining between them. Looked up from germline, CDR1 is SGHTA and CDR2 is FQGNSA. CDR3 residues: CASSPDFGAFNTEAFF. DNA of the CDR3: TGTGCCAGCAGCCCTGATTTTGGGGCTTTCAACACTGAAGCTTTCTTT.

A remark on this clone: Other DNA sequences of this sample code for an identical CDR3. The V and J genes are TRBV7-8 and TRBJ1-2, with TRBD1 as a possible D gene (5 bases). V was clipped by 4 bases and J by 8 bases, with 17 bases between them. Germline V gene data show CDR1 as SGHVS and CDR2 as FQNEAQ. This CDR3 has 14 residues. DNA of the CDR3: TGTGCCAGCAGCTCCCGACTAGGGGCTGACGGCTACACCTTC. It translates to CASSSRLGADGYTF.

The rearrangement links TRBV5-1 to TRBJ1-4; D not resolved. CDR1 and CDR2 (germline): SGHRS, YFSETQ. CDR3 length: 13 amino acids. V was pared by 0 bases and J by 3 bases, with 3 bases between. CDR3 coding DNA: TGCGCCAGCAGCTTGGCCCCTAATGAAAAACTGTTTTTT. Residues: CASSLAPNEKLFF.

This clone occurred a few times. The chain carries TRBV6-1 and TRBJ2-5; 9 nucleotides align to TRBD2. The CDR3 consists of 15 residues. The junction had 10 bases not matched to a gene; V was cut back by 10 bases and J by 1 base. CDR1 is MNHNS and CDR2 is SASEGT in the germline V gene. CDR3 nucleotide sequence: TGTGCCATATTTGCGGGGGGGTTCCCCCAAGAGACCCAGTACTTC. Amino acids: CAIFAGGFPQETQYF.

The chain combines TRBV15 with TRBJ2-3; the match to TRBD2 covers 13 bases. Germline CDR1 is LNHNV and CDR2 is YYDKDF (reference sequence). The CDR3 is made up of 16 amino acids. After removal of 8 bases from V and 6 bases from J, the junction contained 11 bases not matched to a gene. The CDR3 loop is CATQGGLAGFVDTQYF. CDR3 bases: TGTGCCACCCAGGGGGGACTAGCGGGATTTGTTGATACGCAGTATTTT.

The rearrangement uses TRBV9 and TRBJ2-5; TRBD2 agrees at 8 bases. V gave up 3 bases and J gave up 3 bases; unmatched junction bases: 4. This CDR3 is 14 amino acids long. Per germline, CDR1 SGDLS and CDR2 YYNGEE. The chain's CDR3 is CASSGGGSEETQYF. CDR3 in DNA: TGTGCCAGCAGCGGCGGGGGGAGCGAAGAGACCCAGTACTTC.

This clone turned up a few times. The CDR3 DNA reads as TGCGCCAGCAGCTTGACGAGCGGGAGGGGGACCGGGGAGCTGTTTTTT. Translating it yields CASSLTSGRGTGELFF. The rearrangement joins TRBV5-1 to TRBJ2-2; 10 nucleotides align to TRBD2. Germline CDR1 SGHRS, CDR2 YFSETQ. The trim removed 1 base at V and 5 bases at J, leaving 5 bases unmatched. The CDR3 has 16 residues.

To note about this clone: This sequence is one base from a far larger clone and is likely a read error. This sequence joins TRBV5-6 and TRBJ2-6; D perhaps matches TRBD1 (5 bases). The germline CDR1 and CDR2 sequences are SGHDT and YYEEEE. The CDR3 runs to 14 residues. CDR3 nucleotides: TGTGCCAGCAGCTTGGAGACTGGGGCCAACGTCCCGACTTTC. It encodes CASSLETGANVPTF.

V gene TRBV7-3 combines with J gene TRBJ2-1; TRBD1 aligns across 8 bases. The germline V gene encodes CDR1 SGHTA and CDR2 FQGTGA. With 5 bases clipped from V and 12 bases from J, the junction kept 9 bases outside the gene matches. The CDR3 spans 13 residues. CDR3 in amino acids: CASSDGQGSGQFF. The CDR3 DNA follows: TGTGCCAGCAGCGACGGACAGGGTTCAGGGCAGTTCTTC. Based on the CDR3 plus reference TRBV7-3 and TRBJ2-1, the full variable domain is GAGVSQTPSNKVTEKGKYVELRCDPISGHTALYWYRQSLGQGPEFLIYFQGTGAADDSGLPNDRFFAVRPEGSVSTLKIQRTERGDSAVYLCASSDGQGSGQFFGPGTRLTVL.

This clone was seen only once. The CDR3 is CASSTLGGNQPQHF. The CDR3 nucleotides read TGTGCCAGCTCGACCCTAGGGGGCAATCAGCCCCAGCATTTT. The chain carries TRBV18 and TRBJ1-5, with a weak D call TRBD1 (5 bases). The CDR3 extends over 14 amino acids. Germline V gene sequence: CDR1 KGHSH, CDR2 LQKENI. Trimming left V 6 bases short and J 2 bases short, with 11 bases between.

This rearrangement joins TRBV9 to TRBJ2-2; D gene unclear. CDR3 length equals 16 residues. Germline V lookup: CDR1 SGDLS, CDR2 YYNGEE. The V and J ends lost 0 bases and 4 bases respectively, with 13 bases between them. This CDR3 reads CASSVDPRSSTGELFF. Written as DNA, the CDR3 is TGTGCCAGCAGCGTAGACCCTCGATCGAGCACCGGGGAGCTGTTTTTT.

This clone was picked up a small number of times. J is TRBJ2-7 and V is TRBV11-2, with TRBD1 matching 9 bases. The CDR3 sequence is 13 residues long. Germline-derived CDR1 and CDR2 are SGHAT and FQNNGV. Unmatched junction bases numbered 7, after V lost 7 bases and J lost 6 bases. Here the CDR3 DNA reads TGTGCCAGCATTGGACAGGGGCTTGGCGAGCAGTACTTC. Encoded protein: CASIGQGLGEQYF.

In this sample, this clone turned up a few times. J is TRBJ2-5 and V is TRBV6-6; possibly TRBD1 or TRBD2 for D (5 bases each). Germline CDR1 is MNHNY and CDR2 is SVGAGI (reference sequence). The CDR3 has 14 residues. V was trimmed by 2 bases and J by 6 bases, leaving 13 bases between them. The CDR3 is CASSYGGFGQTQYF. The CDR3 DNA sequence: TGTGCCAGCAGTTACGGGGGATTTGGGCAGACCCAGTACTTC.

The chain couples TRBV5-1 to TRBJ2-1, with unresolved D. Trimming shortened V by 0 bases and J by 6 bases, and 7 bases separated the two germline ends. This CDR3 region has 13 residues. From germline, CDR1 is SGHRS and CDR2 YFSETQ. CDR3 loop: CASSLVLGNEQFF. The CDR3, as DNA: TGCGCCAGCAGCTTGGTTCTGGGCAATGAGCAGTTCTTC.

This clone was observed at least ten times. The CDR3 nucleotides read TGCGCCAGCAGCGTAACAATGCGGGTCACTGAAGCTTTCTTT. It yields the protein CASSVTMRVTEAFF. J is TRBJ1-1 and V is TRBV5-1; no clear D gene. The germline V gene encodes CDR1 SGHRS and CDR2 YFSETQ. V dropped 4 bases and J dropped 4 bases, with 14 bases sitting between them. The CDR3 sequence is 14 residues long.

Concerning this clone: One base away lies a much larger clone, so this may be a sequencing read error. The chain employs TRBV7-2 and TRBJ2-1; D call uncertain. V was clipped by 2 bases and J by 4 bases, with 6 bases between them. The CDR3 is 13 residues long. Germline values: CDR1 SGHTA, CDR2 FQGNSA. The CDR3 here is CASSLPVYNEQFF. CDR3 nucleotides: TGTGCCAGCAGCTTACCGGTTTACAATGAGCAGTTCTTC.

J is TRBJ2-7 and V is TRBV11-2; D possibly corresponds to TRBD2 (5 bases). The CDR3 sequence is 14 residues long. Germline V gene lookup returns CDR1 SGHAT and CDR2 FQNNGV. V was cut by 0 bases and J by 6 bases, with 12 bases left in between. The CDR3 DNA reads TGTGCCAGCAGCTTAGATTTGTGGACTTCCGAGCAGTACTTC. Protein sequence: CASSLDLWTSEQYF.

The chain couples TRBV14 to TRBJ2-2; 7 nucleotides align to TRBD2. The CDR3 runs 19 residues. CDR1 and CDR2 (germline): SGHDN, FVKESK. The V gene end was trimmed by 1 base and the J gene end by 2 bases; junction bases not matched to a gene: 13. CDR3 DNA sequence: TGTGCCAGCAGCCAAGGAGCTAGCGGAGCCCCCTTAAACACCGGGGAGCTGTTTTTT. Its protein product is CASSQGASGAPLNTGELFF. The full variable domain, its missing parts supplied by reference TRBV14 and TRBJ2-2, is EAGVTQFPSHSVIEKGQTVTLRCDPISGHDNLYWYRRVMGKEIKFLLHFVKESKQDESGMPNNRFLAERTGGTYSTLKVQPAELEDSGVYFCASSQGASGAPLNTGELFFGEGSRLTVL.

The chain is built from TRBV28 and TRBJ2-7; D unresolved. CDR1 is MDHEN, CDR2 SYDVKM, per germline. V dropped 2 bases and J dropped 8 bases, with 10 bases sitting between them. The CDR3 loop spans 12 amino acids. Here the CDR3 DNA reads TGTGCCAGCAGTTTAACGACATCCAAGCAGTACTTC. Its translation is CASSLTTSKQYF.